This is a list of T cell receptor beta chains from one sample in a study of Graves' ophthalmopathy and Graves' hyperthyroidism. TCRdb reprocessed the multiplex PCR reads with MiXCR, giving one entry per CDR3 protein. The sample contains around 1,000,000 distinct CDR3 sequences, about two fifths of which appear only once. The source material was peripheral blood or thyroid tissue (not recorded which). The receptors come from an adult man with Graves' hyperthyroidism. Both conserved end residues are part of each CDR3.

TRBJ2-5,TRBV24-1,12,CATSTTGKTQYF
TRBJ1-1,TRBV14,15,CASSHAIPEGTEAFF
TRBJ1-6,TRBV5-1,14,CASRPGQLDSPLHF
TRBJ1-6,TRBV20-1,15,CSASSQGLGNSPLHF
TRBJ2-7,TRBV4-2,13,CASSQPPAGEQYF
TRBJ2-5,TRBV7-9,15,CASSPDSLTQETQYF
TRBJ2-2,TRBV7-8,16,CASSTSPFHPTGELFF
TRBJ1-5,TRBV5-1,13,CASSLDGRGPQHF
TRBJ1-5,TRBV28,12,CASKWGDQPQHF
TRBJ1-1,TRBV5-1,13,CASSLTGATEAFF